These 6 T cell receptor beta chains were all obtained from the same sample, sequenced in a study of Graves' ophthalmopathy and Graves' hyperthyroidism. Scientists amplified the TCR beta CDR3 regions from RNA transcripts. The first-round RT-PCR employed HTBI primers together with the Qiagen OneStep RT-PCR kit. A multiplex PCR was then performed as the second round. Via MiXCR, TCRdb re-called the multiplex PCR reads, giving one row per CDR3 protein. This table holds around 1.1 million distinct CDR3 sequences, less than 45% found once. Sequencing was performed on peripheral blood or thyroid tissue (not recorded which). The receptor set was obtained from an adult man with Graves' hyperthyroidism.

The chain joins TRBV29-1 to TRBJ1-1; TRBD1 might be the D (5 bases). The CDR3 is made up of 13 amino acids. Trimming left V 7 bases short and J 1 base short, with 13 bases between. Looked up from germline, CDR1 is SQVTM and CDR2 is ANQGSEA. The CDR3 DNA reads as TGCAGCGGCAGGGAGGGAGGGAACACTGAAGCTTTCTTT. This translates into CSGREGGNTEAFF.

This clonotype was observed many times. This rearrangement joins TRBV10-3 to TRBJ1-2; TRBD1 matches at 7 bases. The germline CDR1 and CDR2 sequences are ENHRY and SYGVKD. The V gene end was trimmed by 6 bases and the J gene end by 4 bases; junction bases not matched to a gene: 5. The CDR3 is made up of 13 amino acids. The CDR3 bases are TGTGCCATCAGACGGGACAGTGCCTATGGCTACACCTTC. This gives the protein CAIRRDSAYGYTF.

This rearrangement joins TRBV20-1 to TRBJ2-7; 9 bases are shared with TRBD1. J lost 5 bases, V lost 0 bases, and 5 bases had no gene match. Germline assignment: CDR1 DFQATT and CDR2 SNEGSKA (reference sequence). This CDR3 has 14 amino acids. The CDR3 region has the DNA TGCAGTGCTAGAGACCCGACAGGGGGGCACGAGCAGTACTTC. The encoded protein is CSARDPTGGHEQYF.

Many counts were recorded for this clonotype. This chain joins TRBV12-3 or TRBV12-4 and TRBJ2-5; 10 bases are a match to TRBD1. V dropped 3 bases and J dropped 3; count of bases not matched to a gene: 4. The CDR3 runs 15 residues. The CDR3 sequence: CASSFGQGDKETQYF. In nucleotides, the CDR3 is TGTGCCAGCAGTTTCGGACAGGGGGACAAAGAGACCCAGTACTTC.

In its sample, this clonotype was seen many times. The chain combines TRBV7-6 with TRBJ2-7, with D tentatively TRBD1 (6 bases). The CDR3 sequence is 14 residues long. From germline, CDR1 is SGHVS and CDR2 FNYEAQ. V was trimmed by 4 bases and J by 1 base, leaving 11 bases between them. DNA for the CDR3: TGTGCCAGCAGCTCCGGACAGCTTTCCTACGAGCAGTACTTC. Its translation: CASSSGQLSYEQYF.

In its sample, this clonotype was seen a few times. This chain uses TRBV7-9 with TRBJ1-1, with D perhaps matching TRBD1 (6 bases). This CDR3 contains 13 residues. Trimming took 7 bases from V and 2 from J, leaving 11 bases between them. CDR1 and CDR2 from the germline V gene are SEHNR and FQNEAQ (reference sequence). The CDR3 coding sequence is TGTGCCAGCACCCCGGGGGGCAACACTGAAGCTTTCTTT. Protein: CASTPGGNTEAFF.